This passage covers 18 T cell receptor beta chains from one sample sequenced in a study of blood T cell repertoires in COVID-19 (dated by TCRdb to between 2020 and 2021). Library preparation used the immunoSEQ multiplex PCR assay. Imported from immuneACCESS, the table was reduced by TCRdb to in-frame sequences with V and J called. These copies leave out some clones; in studies compared against another copy, an unresolved V gene accounts for under half, and the cause of the remainder is not known. The sample yields about 380,000 clones; more than 75% were counted once. Of the sample, 0.9% to 1.5% is held by the ten largest clones. Sequencing was performed on PBMCs or T cells enriched from blood (not recorded which). The receptors originated from a woman in her late teens or twenties who had recovered from COVID-19.

V gene TRBV19 combines with J gene TRBJ1-2; D is undetermined. Trimming took 6 bases from V and 3 from J, leaving 11 bases between them. The CDR3 is made up of 13 amino acids. Germline V gene data show CDR1 as LNHDA and CDR2 as SQIVND (reference sequence). Here the CDR3 DNA reads TGTGCCAGTAGGTTCTCAGAAGACTATGGCTACACCTTC. Amino acid sequence: CASRFSEDYGYTF.

The rearrangement joins TRBV19 to TRBJ1-2, with a possible D match to TRBD1 (5 bases). Trimming took off 3 bases at V and 2 bases at J, with 10 bases between the two ends. CDR1 and CDR2 (germline): LNHDA, SQIVND (reference sequence). The length of the CDR3 is 14 residues. CDR3 nucleotide sequence: TGTGCCAGTAGTATCCAGGGCGCAAACTATGGCTACACCTTC. Its translation: CASSIQGANYGYTF.

J is TRBJ1-4 and V is TRBV7-8, with D uncertain. Germline lookup yields CDR1 SGHVS and CDR2 FQNEAQ. The CDR3 runs 16 residues. V shed 1 base and J shed 10 bases, with 19 bases lying between them. The CDR3 DNA reads as TGTGCCAGCAGCTTAGGAAGATCCGGGCTCGGGAGAAAACTGTTTTTT. Translation gives CASSLGRSGLGRKLFF. Full variable domain (missing parts from reference TRBV7-8 and TRBJ1-4): GAGVSQSPRYKVAKRGQDVALRCDPISGHVSLFWYQQALGQGPEFLTYFQNEAQLDKSGLPSDRFFAERPEGSVSTLKIQRTQQEDSAVYLCASSLGRSGLGRKLFFGSGTQLSVL.

The V call is TRBV6-2 or TRBV6-3, the J call TRBJ1-1; 8 bases are shared with TRBD1. V shed 0 bases and J 7 bases; nucleotides not matched to a gene: 13. Germline V CDR1 and CDR2: MNHEY, SVGEGT. The CDR3 length is 17 residues. Written as DNA, the CDR3 is TGTGCCAGCAGTTACTCTAGGACAGGGTGGGAGGACAGTGAAGCTTTCTTT. Its translation is CASSYSRTGWEDSEAFF.

The chain uses TRBV7-2 and TRBJ2-2; perhaps TRBD1 as D (6 bases). Trimming removed 5 bases from V and 5 bases from J, with 15 bases in between. Germline V CDR1 and CDR2: SGHTA, FQGNSA. This CDR3 has 15 amino acids. This CDR3 is CASSHPGVWTGELFF. DNA of the CDR3: TGTGCCAGCAGCCACCCAGGGGTTTGGACCGGGGAGCTGTTTTTT. Combining the CDR3 with reference TRBV7-2 and TRBJ2-2 gives the whole variable domain GAGVSQSPSNKVTEKGKDVELRCDPISGHTALYWYRQSLGQGLEFLIYFQGNSAPDKSGLPSDRFSAERTGGSVSTLTIQRTQQEDSAVYLCASSHPGVWTGELFFGEGSRLTVL.

The sample holds a few counts of this clone. The chain couples TRBV6-5 to TRBJ2-7; 8 positions match TRBD1. V shed 5 bases and J 2 bases; nucleotides not matched to a gene: 5. The CDR3 has 14 amino acids. CDR1 is MNHEY, CDR2 SVGAGI, per germline. The CDR3 DNA reads as TGTGCCAGCAGTACCGGACAGGGAGCCTACGAGCAGTACTTC. Translating gives CASSTGQGAYEQYF.

The chain uses TRBV15 and TRBJ1-1; unclear D gene. Germline V CDR1 and CDR2: LNHNV, YYDKDF (reference sequence). V gave up 0 bases and J gave up 1 base, with 9 bases separating them. The CDR3 consists of 15 residues. The CDR3 DNA sequence: TGTGCCACCAGCAGAGATCCGAGAGGGAACACTGAAGCTTTCTTT. This sequence encodes CATSRDPRGNTEAFF.

The V call is TRBV7-9, the J call TRBJ2-3, with 7 bases that match TRBD2. Germline CDR1 is SEHNR and CDR2 is FQNEAQ (reference sequence). V shed 3 bases, J shed 3 bases, and the junction held 3 bases outside the gene matches. CDR3 size: 14 residues. In DNA, the CDR3 is TGTGCCAGCAGCTTCCCAGCGGGGACAGATACGCAGTATTTT. This translates into CASSFPAGTDTQYF.

The chain uses TRBV13 and TRBJ2-3; TRBD1 matches 11 bases. The CDR3 runs 20 residues. V trimming: 4 bases; J trimming: 2 bases; junction bases outside the gene matches: 17. Per the germline V gene, CDR1 is PRHDT and CDR2 is FYEKMQ (reference sequence). The CDR3 here is CASSSPSVYVGQGDTDTQYF. Here the CDR3 DNA reads TGTGCCAGCAGCTCACCATCCGTTTATGTGGGACAGGGGGACACAGATACGCAGTATTTT.

CDR3 sequence (DNA): TGTGCCAGCAGCTTCCGGGAACAACTAGGCGAGCAGTACTTC. This codes for CASSFREQLGEQYF. V gene TRBV7-6 combines with J gene TRBJ2-7, with D perhaps TRBD2 (5 bases). V was shortened by 3 bases and J by 6 bases, with 15 bases between the two germline ends. CDR1 and CDR2 (germline): SGHVS, FNYEAQ. This CDR3 is 14 amino acids long.

For this clone: This sample also contains other DNA sequences that code for the same CDR3. This rearrangement joins TRBV30 to TRBJ1-2, with D unclear. Per the germline V gene, CDR1 is GTSNPN and CDR2 is SVGIG (reference sequence). The V end lost 0 bases, the J end lost 3 bases, and 8 bases lay between the germline ends. The length of the CDR3 is 13 residues. CDR3 amino acids: CAWSVLRDYGYTF. CDR3 coding DNA: TGTGCCTGGAGTGTACTGAGAGACTATGGCTACACCTTC.

This chain's CDR3 is CARGQIPNYGYTF. DNA of the CDR3: TGTGCGAGGGGGCAGATTCCTAACTATGGCTACACCTTC. V and J are TRBV30 and TRBJ1-2, with 7 bases fitting TRBD1. There are 13 residues in the CDR3. Germline V gene sequence: CDR1 GTSNPN, CDR2 SVGIG (reference sequence).

This clone appeared a few times. The rearrangement uses TRBV28 and TRBJ2-6; D might be TRBD1 (5 bases). Between the trimmed V and J ends, which lost 4 bases and 1 base, there was a span of 5 bases. Germline V CDR1 and CDR2: MDHEN, SYDVKM. The CDR3 is made up of 14 amino acids. CDR3 protein: CASSYRSGANVLTF. CDR3 DNA: TGTGCCAGCAGTTACAGGTCTGGGGCCAACGTCCTGACTTTC.

The chain is built from TRBV19 and TRBJ1-2; 8 nucleotides agree with TRBD1. This CDR3 has 17 residues. In germline, CDR1 is LNHDA, CDR2 SQIVND (reference sequence). The J segment lost 4 bases and the V segment lost 7 bases, leaving 17 bases of the junction unmatched. The CDR3 here is CASTLGQGAPRIYGYTF. CDR3 nucleotide sequence: TGTGCCAGTACCCTGGGGCAGGGGGCCCCACGCATCTATGGCTACACCTTC.

The rearrangement uses TRBV24-1 and TRBJ2-1; 8 bases are a match to TRBD2. J lost 4 bases, V lost 3 bases, and 7 bases had no gene match. This CDR3 contains 16 residues. Germline CDR1 and CDR2: KGHDR and SFDVKD. CDR3 nucleotide sequence: TGTGCCACCAGTGATACAGCGGGGGCCGAATACAATGAGCAGTTCTTC. This sequence encodes CATSDTAGAEYNEQFF.

The chain is built from TRBV19 and TRBJ1-2; no clear D. The CDR3 runs to 14 residues. V gave up 5 bases and J gave up 6 bases, with 16 bases separating them. Germline V gene sequence: CDR1 LNHDA, CDR2 SQIVND (reference sequence). The CDR3 DNA reads TGTGCCAGTAGTGATCCGGGGAGGGTAAATGGCTACACCTTC. This gives the protein CASSDPGRVNGYTF.

The sample holds one count of this clone. CDR3 coding DNA: TGCGCCAGCAGCTTCAGGGGGCTGGTATACCAAGAGACCCAGTACTTC. This sequence encodes CASSFRGLVYQETQYF. The rearrangement links TRBV5-1 to TRBJ2-5; TRBD1 agrees at 8 bases. Trimming at V came to 2 bases and at J to 0 bases, leaving 6 bases not matched to a gene. The CDR3 has 16 residues. CDR1 is SGHRS and CDR2 is YFSETQ in the germline V gene.

CDR3 protein: CASSLGQDFDYGYTF. DNA for the CDR3: TGCGCCAGCAGCTTGGGACAGGATTTCGACTATGGCTACACCTTC. The V and J genes are TRBV5-1 and TRBJ1-2; possibly TRBD1 for D (6 bases). The CDR3 consists of 15 residues. Germline V gene sequence: CDR1 SGHRS, CDR2 YFSETQ. Trimming took 0 bases from V and 3 from J, leaving 12 bases between them. The whole variable domain, remainder taken from reference TRBV5-1 and TRBJ1-2, is KAGVTQTPRYLIKTRGQQVTLSCSPISGHRSVSWYQQTPGQGLQFLFEYFSETQRNKGNFPGRFSGRQFSNSRSEMNVSTLELGDSALYLCASSLGQDFDYGYTFGSGTRLTVV.